Below are 29 T cell receptor beta chains sequenced from a single sample in a study of blood T cell repertoires in COVID-19. TCRdb's copy holds only in-frame clones and misses some; the assay was immunoSEQ multiplex PCR. The table records about 230,000 clones, approximately 87% of them present only once. The sample comprised peripheral blood. Receptors originate from a woman in her sixties or seventies with active or convalescent COVID-19.

J is TRBJ2-1 and V is TRBV18; D is unclear. Germline CDR1 reads KGHSH; CDR2 reads LQKENI. The V and J ends lost 6 bases and 0 bases respectively, with 12 bases between them. This CDR3 is 15 amino acids long. CDR3 sequence: CASSRGLSSYNEQFF. Written as DNA, the CDR3 is TGTGCCAGCTCTCGTGGTCTGAGCTCCTACAATGAGCAGTTCTTC.

This chain connects TRBV3-1 (or the pseudogene TRBV3-2) to TRBJ2-7, with TRBD2 matching 10 bases. The V and J ends lost 4 bases and 6 bases, in that order; junction bases with no gene match: 6. Germline CDR1 and CDR2: LGHDT and YNNKEL (reference sequence). CDR3 length equals 14 residues. The CDR3 DNA reads as TGTGCCAGCAGCCCCATAGCGGGAGGAAGCGAGCAGTACTTC. Amino acid sequence: CASSPIAGGSEQYF.

V gene TRBV11-2 combines with J gene TRBJ2-1; possible D gene TRBD2, 6 bases. V gave up 7 bases and J gave up 2 bases, with 21 bases separating them. Germline V CDR1 and CDR2: SGHAT, FQNNGV. This CDR3 is 17 amino acids long. The CDR3 sequence is CASTLAPKRATYNEQFF. DNA for the CDR3: TGTGCCAGCACCCTAGCCCCTAAGCGGGCCACCTACAATGAGCAGTTCTTC.

V usage is TRBV6-5 and J usage is TRBJ2-7; 12 nucleotides match TRBD1. CDR3 length: 14 amino acids. Germline-derived CDR1 and CDR2 are MNHEY and SVGAGI. V shed 2 bases and J 6 bases; nucleotides not matched to a gene: 2. CDR3 bases: TGTGCCAGCAGTTACCGGGACAGGGGGCTCGAGCAGTACTTC. Translated, it gives CASSYRDRGLEQYF.

The chain couples TRBV27 to TRBJ2-2; 15 bases fit TRBD2. Germline V gene lookup returns CDR1 MNHEY and CDR2 SMNVEV (reference sequence). The trim removed 4 bases at V and 5 bases at J, leaving 5 bases unmatched. This CDR3 region has 17 residues. The CDR3, as DNA: TGTGCCAGCAGTTCCCGGACTAGCGGGAGGGGAACCGGGGAGCTGTTTTTT. This gives the protein CASSSRTSGRGTGELFF.

This clone has just a few counts. The chain links TRBV5-6 to TRBJ1-2; a weak D match, TRBD1 (5 bases). This CDR3 is 13 amino acids long. Between the trimmed V and J ends, which lost 5 bases and 3 bases, there was a span of 11 bases. From germline, CDR1 is SGHDT and CDR2 YYEEEE. The CDR3 nucleotides are TGTGCCAGCAGAAGACAGATGGACTATGGCTACACCTTC. It is translated as CASRRQMDYGYTF.

This clone was recorded a few times. The chain combines TRBV5-1 with TRBJ1-1; no clear D. Germline V lookup: CDR1 SGHRS, CDR2 YFSETQ. CDR3 length: 14 amino acids. Trimming left V 0 bases short and J 4 bases short, with 10 bases between. CDR3 DNA sequence: TGCGCCAGCAGCTTGGCAGGCGTCGGCACTGAAGCTTTCTTT. Encoded protein: CASSLAGVGTEAFF. The whole variable domain, remainder taken from reference TRBV5-1 and TRBJ1-1, is KAGVTQTPRYLIKTRGQQVTLSCSPISGHRSVSWYQQTPGQGLQFLFEYFSETQRNKGNFPGRFSGRQFSNSRSEMNVSTLELGDSALYLCASSLAGVGTEAFFGQGTRLTVV.

The chain couples TRBV7-3 to TRBJ2-3, with D possibly being TRBD2 (6 bases). CDR3 length: 13 residues. Trimming left V 5 bases short and J 8 bases short, with 14 bases between. Germline CDR1 SGHTA, CDR2 FQGTGA. CDR3: CASSREPRATQYF. The CDR3 nucleotides are TGTGCCAGCAGCCGGGAGCCCCGGGCTACGCAGTATTTT.

The chain joins TRBV6-1 to TRBJ2-2, with TRBD2 matching over 7 bases. V lost 2 bases and J lost 5; bases outside the gene matches: 14. Germline CDR1 and CDR2: MNHNS and SASEGT. CDR3 length: 18 amino acids. Here the CDR3 DNA reads TGTGCCAGCAGTGAAAGGGCCCCGGGAGGTATAAGGACCGGGGAGCTGTTTTTT. Translating gives CASSERAPGGIRTGELFF.

The CDR3 here is CASSRLAGGGKTQYF. The CDR3, as DNA: TGTGCCAGCAGTCGACTAGCGGGGGGGGGTAAGACCCAGTACTTC. The chain is built from TRBV6-5 and TRBJ2-5; 14 positions agree with TRBD2. After removal of 5 bases from V and 6 bases from J, the junction contained 5 bases not matched to a gene. Germline CDR1 MNHEY, CDR2 SVGAGI. The CDR3 is 15 amino acids.

This chain links TRBV3-1 (or the pseudogene TRBV3-2) with TRBJ1-1; tentatively, D is TRBD1 (6 bases). This CDR3 is 14 amino acids long. Trimming pared 4 bases from V and 3 bases from J, leaving 12 bases between. CDR1 is LGHDT, CDR2 YNNKEL, per germline (reference sequence). The CDR3 is CASSPQGSHTEAFF. CDR3 coding DNA: TGTGCCAGCAGCCCCCAGGGGTCCCACACTGAAGCTTTCTTT.

This chain connects TRBV5-1 to TRBJ1-1; 7 bases are shared with TRBD1. J gave up 4 bases and V 1 base, and 7 bases lay outside the gene matches. The CDR3 runs to 15 residues. Germline values: CDR1 SGHRS, CDR2 YFSETQ. In DNA form, the CDR3 reads TGCGCCAGCAGCTTGTCGACAGGGACCGGCACTGAAGCTTTCTTT. This translates into CASSLSTGTGTEAFF. The full variable domain, in which reference TRBV5-1 and TRBJ1-1 provide the parts outside the CDR3, is KAGVTQTPRYLIKTRGQQVTLSCSPISGHRSVSWYQQTPGQGLQFLFEYFSETQRNKGNFPGRFSGRQFSNSRSEMNVSTLELGDSALYLCASSLSTGTGTEAFFGQGTRLTVV.

At least ten counts were recorded for this clone. The chain joins TRBV2 to TRBJ2-7; possible D gene TRBD1, 6 bases. Trimming pared 5 bases from V and 5 bases from J, leaving 10 bases between. CDR1 and CDR2 from the germline V gene are SNHLY and FYNNEI. CDR3 length: 12 amino acids. Written as DNA, the CDR3 is TGTGCCAGCAGTCCAGGGGTGGACGAGCAGTACTTC. Encoded protein: CASSPGVDEQYF.

CDR3 nucleotides: TGTGCCAGCAGCTCGGCAGGGCTAGCGGGAGATATAGTGCGGAACATTCAGTACTTC. Translating gives CASSSAGLAGDIVRNIQYF. The chain employs TRBV11-2 and TRBJ2-4; 10 bases are shared with TRBD2. The CDR3 contains 19 residues. The V and J ends lost 4 bases and 7 bases, in that order; junction bases with no gene match: 19. Per the germline V gene, CDR1 is SGHAT and CDR2 is FQNNGV.

V usage is TRBV5-4 and J usage is TRBJ2-4; 7 positions match TRBD1. V was pared by 4 bases and J by 0 bases, with 7 bases of the junction left unmatched. The CDR3 is 16 amino acids. Germline V gene lookup returns CDR1 SGHNT and CDR2 YYREEE (reference sequence). CDR3 sequence reads: CASSPQGSAAKNIQYF. The CDR3 bases are TGTGCCAGCAGCCCACAGGGGTCCGCAGCCAAAAACATTCAGTACTTC. Full variable domain (outside the CDR3, taken from reference TRBV5-4 and TRBJ2-4): ETGVTQSPTHLIKTRGQQVTLRCSSQSGHNTVSWYQQALGQGPQFIFQYYREEENGRGNFPPRFSGLQFPNYSSELNVNALELDDSALYLCASSPQGSAAKNIQYFGAGTRLSVL.

The genes are TRBV5-1 and TRBJ2-3, with 11 bases aligning to TRBD2. Germline V gene sequence: CDR1 SGHRS, CDR2 YFSETQ. The CDR3 consists of 17 residues. With 4 bases clipped from V and 4 bases from J, the junction kept 11 bases outside the gene matches. CDR3 protein: CASSAKLAGGSPDTQYF. In nucleotides, the CDR3 is TGCGCCAGCAGCGCCAAATTAGCGGGAGGGTCCCCAGATACGCAGTATTTT.

V gene TRBV5-1 combines with J gene TRBJ2-1; D is perhaps TRBD2 (5 bases). The V and J ends lost 4 bases and 0 bases respectively, with 14 bases between them. The CDR3 has 16 amino acids. Germline V lookup: CDR1 SGHRS, CDR2 YFSETQ. As DNA, the CDR3 is TGCGCCAGCAGCCTTGCCGGGGATAGCTCCTACAATGAGCAGTTCTTC. As protein: CASSLAGDSSYNEQFF.

Only a few counts were recorded for this clone. The rearrangement joins TRBV5-1 to TRBJ1-2, with 8 bases lining up with TRBD1. The CDR3 is 17 amino acids. Germline loops: CDR1 SGHRS, CDR2 YFSETQ. The ends lost 3 bases at V and 3 bases at J; junction bases unmatched: 13. CDR3 loop: CASSWQGVGQVDYGYTF. The CDR3 bases are TGCGCCAGCAGCTGGCAGGGCGTGGGACAGGTTGACTATGGCTACACCTTC.

This sequence joins TRBV27 and TRBJ2-1; the D gene is possibly TRBD2 (6 bases). The CDR3 contains 12 residues. Trimming pared 8 bases from V and 4 bases from J, leaving 9 bases between. Germline CDR1 reads MNHEY; CDR2 reads SMNVEV (reference sequence). The CDR3 protein is CASSAGYNEQFF. Here the CDR3 DNA reads TGTGCCAGCTCCGCGGGATACAATGAGCAGTTCTTC.

The chain has TRBV6-5 and TRBJ1-1; no clear D. The CDR3 runs 12 residues. Looked up from germline, CDR1 is MNHEY and CDR2 is SVGAGI. V dropped 8 bases and J dropped 5 bases, with 12 bases sitting between them. This CDR3 is CASFRGGTEAFF. DNA for the CDR3: TGTGCCAGCTTCCGCGGAGGAACTGAAGCTTTCTTT.

V is TRBV7-3 and J is TRBJ1-5; a possible D gene is TRBD1 (5 bases). The CDR3 consists of 16 residues. In germline, CDR1 is SGHTA, CDR2 FQGTGA. V dropped 0 bases and J dropped 3 bases, with 12 bases sitting between them. For the CDR3, the DNA is TGTGCCAGCAGCTTAACGAGGCCAGGGCCCAATCAGCCCCAGCATTTT. It translates to CASSLTRPGPNQPQHF.

V and J are TRBV4-3 and TRBJ2-6; D is unclear. In germline, CDR1 is LGHNA, CDR2 YSLEER. The CDR3 loop spans 15 amino acids. Trimming shortened V by 2 bases and J by 0 bases, and 5 bases separated the two germline ends. Written as DNA, the CDR3 is TGCGCCAGCAGCCAATCACTCTCTGGGGCCAACGTCCTGACTTTC. It encodes CASSQSLSGANVLTF.

The CDR3 nucleotides are TGTGCCAGCAGCCCCGGGGGGGGCTACAATGAGCAGTTCTTC. It specifies CASSPGGGYNEQFF. The rearrangement uses TRBV11-1 and TRBJ2-1; TRBD2 matches at 8 bases. CDR1 is SGHAT, CDR2 FQDESV, per germline (reference sequence). J lost 3 bases, V lost 5 bases, and 3 bases had no gene match. CDR3 length: 14 amino acids.

CDR3 loop: CASLAMGRLGDTQYF. Written as DNA, the CDR3 is TGTGCCAGCCTTGCAATGGGCAGGCTCGGCGATACGCAGTATTTT. The chain carries TRBV5-4 and TRBJ2-3, with no clear D. Trimming left V 7 bases short and J 6 bases short, with 21 bases between. The CDR3 runs to 15 residues. Germline V gene sequence: CDR1 SGHNT, CDR2 YYREEE (reference sequence).

Remarks on this clone: A read error may produce the germline difference seen at one junction end. The chain employs TRBV19 and TRBJ1-2, with no clear D. The CDR3 totals 13 residues. The germline CDR1 and CDR2 sequences are LNHDA and SQIVND (reference sequence). This CDR3 reads CASSRAKVDGYTF. DNA for the CDR3: TGTGCCAGCAGTAGGGCGAAGGTGGATGGCTACACCTTC. Filled out from reference TRBV19 and TRBJ1-2, the complete variable domain reads DGGITQSPKYLFRKEGQNVTLSCEQNLNHDAMYWYRQDPGQGLRLIYYSQIVNDFQKGDIAEGYSVSREKKESFPLTVTSAQKNPTAFYLCASSRAKVDGYTFGSGTRLTVV.

The rearrangement links TRBV10-3 to TRBJ2-5; D is unclear. V was pared by 0 bases and J by 5 bases, with 4 bases between. Germline CDR1 and CDR2: ENHRY and SYGVKD. This CDR3 comprises 12 residues. CDR3: CAISESMETQYF. The CDR3, as DNA: TGTGCCATCAGTGAGTCCATGGAGACCCAGTACTTC.

In this sample, this clone turned up a few times. The chain is built from TRBV30 and TRBJ2-5; weak D call: TRBD2 (6 bases). The germline V and J ends were trimmed by 4 bases and 4 bases, with 13 bases remaining between them. The CDR3 consists of 13 residues. CDR1 is GTSNPN, CDR2 SVGIG, per germline (reference sequence). CDR3 nucleotide sequence: TGTGCCTGGACACGGGGAGGAGCAGAGACCCAGTACTTC. This sequence encodes CAWTRGGAETQYF. The variable domain in full, with the rest retrieved from reference TRBV30 and TRBJ2-5, is SQTIHQWPATLVQPVGSPLSLECTVEGTSNPNLYWYRQAAGRGLQLLFYSVGIGQISSEVPQNLSASRPQDRQFILSSKKLLLSDSGFYLCAWTRGGAETQYFGPGTRLLVL.

V and J are TRBV6-1 and TRBJ1-4, with D perhaps matching TRBD1 (6 bases). V lost 1 base to trimming and J lost 8 bases, with 23 bases between them. The germline CDR1 and CDR2 sequences are MNHNS and SASEGT. The length of the CDR3 is 18 residues. CDR3 sequence (DNA): TGTGCCAGCAGTGAAGGGAGGACAGAGGACTTGTCATGGGAAAAACTGTTTTTT. Its protein is CASSEGRTEDLSWEKLFF.

CDR3 nucleotides: TGTGCCAGCAGTTCGACCACAGGAAAGAGGTACTTC. Translation: CASSSTTGKRYF. The chain carries TRBV6-5 and TRBJ2-4; D might be TRBD1 (5 bases). This CDR3 spans 12 amino acids. V dropped 4 bases and J dropped 15 bases, with 16 bases sitting between them. Germline-derived CDR1 and CDR2 are MNHEY and SVGAGI.